This passage covers 4 T cell receptor beta chains from one sample sequenced in a study of blood T cell repertoires in COVID-19. Measured with immunoSEQ multiplex PCR; TCRdb has only the in-frame clones, and not every one. The table has some 130,000 clones, 84% seen once. The sequenced sample consisted of PBMCs or T cells enriched from blood (not recorded which). The receptors stem from a man between 35 and 55 years old with acute COVID-19.

J is TRBJ1-1 and V is TRBV18, with D tentatively TRBD1 (5 bases). V lost 3 bases, J lost 2 bases, and 10 bases lay in between. CDR1 KGHSH and CDR2 LQKENI come from the germline V gene. This CDR3 comprises 14 residues. The CDR3 DNA reads as TGTGCCAGCTCACCCGCAGGGCGTAACACTGAAGCTTTCTTT. Residues: CASSPAGRNTEAFF. The full variable domain, with the rest looked up from reference TRBV18 and TRBJ1-1, is NAGVMQNPRHLVRRRGQEARLRCSPMKGHSHVYWYRQLPEEGLKFMVYLQKENIIDESGMPKERFSAEFPKEGPSILRIQQVVRGDSAAYFCASSPAGRNTEAFFGQGTRLTVV.

The V call is TRBV4-3, the J call TRBJ2-7, with a tentative D call TRBD1 (5 bases). V was trimmed by 1 base and J by 4 bases, leaving 14 bases between them. CDR3 length: 15 residues. Germline-derived CDR1 and CDR2 are LGHNA and YSLEER. CDR3 nucleotide sequence: TGCGCCAGCAGCCAAGGTCCTGGGGCTATATACGAGCAGTACTTC. The encoded protein is CASSQGPGAIYEQYF.

This chain uses TRBV29-1 with TRBJ1-5; the D is unclear. Trimming shortened V by 4 bases and J by 5 bases, and 9 bases separated the two germline ends. CDR1 is SQVTM, CDR2 ANQGSEA, per germline. There are 12 residues in the CDR3. The CDR3 spells CSVGSGDQPQHF. The CDR3 coding sequence is TGCAGCGTTGGAAGCGGGGATCAGCCCCAGCATTTT.

The chain joins TRBV9 to TRBJ2-7, with D possibly TRBD1 on 5 matching bases. Germline assignment: CDR1 SGDLS and CDR2 YYNGEE. Trimming took 3 bases from V and 1 from J, leaving 8 bases between them. The CDR3 length is 13 residues. In DNA form, the CDR3 reads TGTGCCAGCAGCGGGGGCGCTTCCTACGAGCAGTACTTC. It encodes CASSGGASYEQYF.